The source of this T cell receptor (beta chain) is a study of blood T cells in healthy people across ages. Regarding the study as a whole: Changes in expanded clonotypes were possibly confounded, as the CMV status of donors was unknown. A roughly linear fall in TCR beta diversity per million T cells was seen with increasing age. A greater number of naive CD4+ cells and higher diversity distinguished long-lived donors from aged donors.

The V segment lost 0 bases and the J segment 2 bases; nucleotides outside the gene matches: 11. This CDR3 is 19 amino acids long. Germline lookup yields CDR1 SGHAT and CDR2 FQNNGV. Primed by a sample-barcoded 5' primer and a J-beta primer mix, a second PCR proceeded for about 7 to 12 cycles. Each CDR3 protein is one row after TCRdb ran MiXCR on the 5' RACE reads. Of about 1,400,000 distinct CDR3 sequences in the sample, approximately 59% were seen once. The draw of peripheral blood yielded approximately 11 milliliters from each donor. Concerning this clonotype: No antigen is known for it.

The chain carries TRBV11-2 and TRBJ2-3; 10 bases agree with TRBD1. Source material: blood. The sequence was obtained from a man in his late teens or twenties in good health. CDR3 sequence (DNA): TGTGCCAGCAGCTTAGATCGACATGACAGGGGGCCCTTCACAGATACGCAGTATTTT. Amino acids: CASSLDRHDRGPFTDTQYF.